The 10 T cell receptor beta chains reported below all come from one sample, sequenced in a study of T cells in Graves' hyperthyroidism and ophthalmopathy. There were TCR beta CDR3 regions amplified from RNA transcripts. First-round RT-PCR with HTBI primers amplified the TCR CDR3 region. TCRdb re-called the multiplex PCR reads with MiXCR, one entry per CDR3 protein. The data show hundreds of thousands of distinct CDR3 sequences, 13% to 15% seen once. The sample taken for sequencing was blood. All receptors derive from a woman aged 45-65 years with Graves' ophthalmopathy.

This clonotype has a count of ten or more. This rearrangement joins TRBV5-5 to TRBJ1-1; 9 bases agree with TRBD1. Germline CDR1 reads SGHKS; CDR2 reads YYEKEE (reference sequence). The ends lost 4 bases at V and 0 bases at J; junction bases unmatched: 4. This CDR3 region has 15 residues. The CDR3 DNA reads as TGTGCCAGCAGCCTCCGGACAGGGGTGAACACTGAAGCTTTCTTT. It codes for CASSLRTGVNTEAFF.

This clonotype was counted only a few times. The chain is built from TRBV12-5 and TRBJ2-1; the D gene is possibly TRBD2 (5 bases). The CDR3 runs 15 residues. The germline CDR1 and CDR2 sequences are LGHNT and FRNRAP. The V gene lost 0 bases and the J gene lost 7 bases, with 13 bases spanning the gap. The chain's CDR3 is CASGLVTGLSNEQFF. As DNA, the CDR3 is TGTGCTAGTGGTTTGGTAACCGGACTCTCAAATGAGCAGTTCTTC.

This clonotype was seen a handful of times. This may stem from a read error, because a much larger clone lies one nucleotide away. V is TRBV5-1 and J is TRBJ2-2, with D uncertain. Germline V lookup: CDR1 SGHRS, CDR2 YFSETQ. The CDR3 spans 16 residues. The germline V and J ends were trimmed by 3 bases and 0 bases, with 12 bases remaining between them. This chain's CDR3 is CASSSVGFSNTGELFF. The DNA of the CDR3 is TGCGCCAGCAGCTCGGTGGGCTTCTCGAACACCGGGGAGCTGTTTTTT.

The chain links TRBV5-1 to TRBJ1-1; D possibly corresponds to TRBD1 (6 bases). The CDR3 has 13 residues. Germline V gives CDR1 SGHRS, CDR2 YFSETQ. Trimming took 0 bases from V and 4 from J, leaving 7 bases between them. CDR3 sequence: CASSLGDTTEAFF. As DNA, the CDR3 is TGCGCCAGCAGCTTGGGGGACACCACTGAAGCTTTCTTT.

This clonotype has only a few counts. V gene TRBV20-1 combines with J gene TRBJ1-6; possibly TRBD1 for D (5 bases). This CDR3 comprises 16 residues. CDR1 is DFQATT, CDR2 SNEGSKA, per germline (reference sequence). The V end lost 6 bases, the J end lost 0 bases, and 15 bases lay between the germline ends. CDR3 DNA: TGCAGTGCCGCTATCCCGGGACGCTCCTATAATTCACCCCTCCACTTT. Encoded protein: CSAAIPGRSYNSPLHF.

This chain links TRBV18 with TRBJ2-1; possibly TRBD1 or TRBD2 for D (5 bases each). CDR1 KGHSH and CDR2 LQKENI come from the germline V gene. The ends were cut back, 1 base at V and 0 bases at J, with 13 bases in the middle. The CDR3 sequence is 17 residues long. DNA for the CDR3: TGTGCCAGCTCACCACTGGTTCACGGGACCTCCTACAATGAGCAGTTCTTC. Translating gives CASSPLVHGTSYNEQFF.

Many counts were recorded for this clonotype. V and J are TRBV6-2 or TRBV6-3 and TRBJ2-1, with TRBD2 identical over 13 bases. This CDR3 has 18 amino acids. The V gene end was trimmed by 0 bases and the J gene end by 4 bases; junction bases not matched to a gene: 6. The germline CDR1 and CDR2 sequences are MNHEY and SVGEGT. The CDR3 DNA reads TGTGCCAGCAGTTACTCCGCCTGGACTAGCGGGAGATACAATGAGCAGTTCTTC. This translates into CASSYSAWTSGRYNEQFF.

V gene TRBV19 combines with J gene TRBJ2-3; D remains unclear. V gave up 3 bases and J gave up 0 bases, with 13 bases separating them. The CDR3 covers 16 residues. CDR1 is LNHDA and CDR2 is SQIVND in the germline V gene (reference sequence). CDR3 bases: TGTGCCAGTAGTATCACCGGACGGGCTAGCACAGATACGCAGTATTTT. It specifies CASSITGRASTDTQYF.

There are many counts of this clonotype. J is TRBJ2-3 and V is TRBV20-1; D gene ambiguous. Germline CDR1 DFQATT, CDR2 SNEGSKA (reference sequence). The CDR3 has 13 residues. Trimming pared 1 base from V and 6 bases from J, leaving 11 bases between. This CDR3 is CSARGDSWDTQYF. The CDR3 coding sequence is TGCAGTGCTAGAGGCGACTCGTGGGATACGCAGTATTTT.

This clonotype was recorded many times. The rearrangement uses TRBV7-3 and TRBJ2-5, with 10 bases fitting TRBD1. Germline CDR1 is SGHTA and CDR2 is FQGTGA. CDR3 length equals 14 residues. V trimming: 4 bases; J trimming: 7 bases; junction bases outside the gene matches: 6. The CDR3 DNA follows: TGTGCCAGCAGCTCCCAGACAGGGGGCAGGACCCAGTACTTC. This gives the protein CASSSQTGGRTQYF.